Shown below are 30 T cell receptor beta chains from a single sample sequenced in a study of blood T cell repertoires in COVID-19. Method: immunoSEQ multiplex PCR; TCRdb's copy keeps in-frame clones and lacks some. Of fewer than 100,000 clones in the sample, around 87% are singletons; the top ten hold approximately 4.4%. Sequencing was performed on peripheral blood. The receptors were gathered from a woman of 80 years or more with acute or convalescent COVID-19.

V gene TRBV5-1 combines with J gene TRBJ2-1; 10 nucleotides match TRBD1. Germline lookup yields CDR1 SGHRS and CDR2 YFSETQ. The CDR3 has 15 residues. V was clipped by 3 bases and J by 7 bases; unmatched bases: 7. In DNA form, the CDR3 reads TGCGCCAGCAGCTACGACAGGGGGCCAGGGAATGAGCAGTTCTTC. It yields the protein CASSYDRGPGNEQFF.

The gene calls are TRBV18 and TRBJ1-4, with 9 bases fitting TRBD1. V gave up 5 bases and J gave up 7 bases; unmatched junction bases: 17. The germline V gene encodes CDR1 KGHSH and CDR2 LQKENI. The CDR3 runs to 18 residues. The CDR3 DNA sequence: TGTGCCAGCTCAGCAACACACTCCCGGGACAGGGTTGGTGAAAAACTGTTTTTT. Its translation is CASSATHSRDRVGEKLFF.

This clone appeared once. At the DNA level, this CDR3 is encoded by other sequences in the same sample as well. The gene calls are TRBV19 and TRBJ1-1, with D perhaps TRBD1 (6 bases). V shed 5 bases and J shed 4 bases, with 14 bases lying between them. The CDR3 spans 14 residues. Germline V CDR1 and CDR2: LNHDA, SQIVND (reference sequence). This CDR3 reads CASSSQGFSTEAFF. The CDR3 bases are TGTGCCAGTAGTTCGCAGGGGTTCAGCACTGAAGCTTTCTTT.

A single count supports this clone. V gene TRBV12-3 or TRBV12-4 combines with J gene TRBJ1-5; unclear D gene. This CDR3 is built from 13 residues. The germline V and J ends were trimmed by 8 bases and 4 bases, with 12 bases remaining between them. The CDR3 region is CASSRGENQPQHF. CDR3 DNA sequence: TGTGCCAGCTCCCGAGGCGAGAATCAGCCCCAGCATTTT.

The chain couples TRBV29-1 to TRBJ2-3; TRBD2 might be the D (5 bases). Germline V gives CDR1 SQVTM, CDR2 ANQGSEA. The CDR3 runs 12 residues. Trimming left V 7 bases short and J 2 bases short, with 10 bases between. The CDR3 loop is CSATTTTDTQYF. In nucleotides, the CDR3 is TGCAGCGCGACGACTACCACAGATACGCAGTATTTT.

The V gene is TRBV4-3, the J gene TRBJ2-5, with D uncertain. Germline V lookup: CDR1 LGHNA, CDR2 YSLEER. Trimming pared 1 base from V and 5 bases from J, leaving 14 bases between. CDR3 length equals 15 residues. The CDR3 DNA reads as TGCGCCAGCAGCCAAGGGGCCCGGTCAGAGGAGACCCAGTACTTC. Its translation: CASSQGARSEETQYF.

The chain couples TRBV15 to TRBJ1-3; D not resolved. This CDR3 is 14 amino acids long. The germline CDR1 and CDR2 sequences are LNHNV and YYDKDF (reference sequence). Trimming left V 4 bases short and J 1 base short, with 8 bases between. CDR3 region: CATSTRRSGNTIYF. The CDR3 DNA sequence: TGTGCCACCAGCACCCGGAGATCTGGAAACACCATATATTTT.

The chain recombines TRBV24-1 with TRBJ2-3; no clear D gene. CDR1 KGHDR and CDR2 SFDVKD come from the germline V gene. The germline V and J ends were trimmed by 7 bases and 0 bases, with 7 bases remaining between them. The CDR3 runs 13 residues. The CDR3, as DNA: TGTGCCACCAGCGGTTCTAGCACAGATACGCAGTATTTT. Protein sequence: CATSGSSTDTQYF.

The chain joins TRBV10-3 to TRBJ1-1; 9 bases line up with TRBD1. The ends lost 8 bases at V and 2 bases at J; junction bases unmatched: 6. CDR1 is ENHRY and CDR2 is SYGVKD in the germline V gene. The CDR3 spans 14 residues. The CDR3 nucleotides are TGTGCCATCCAACGGGACAGGGATAACACTGAAGCTTTCTTT. Translating gives CAIQRDRDNTEAFF.

This chain joins TRBV19 and TRBJ1-3; TRBD1 matches 7 bases. V dropped 9 bases and J dropped 0; count of bases not matched to a gene: 5. Per the germline V gene, CDR1 is LNHDA and CDR2 is SQIVND (reference sequence). This CDR3 is built from 14 residues. CDR3: CASREGASGNTIYF. The CDR3 DNA is TGTGCCAGCCGGGAGGGGGCCTCTGGAAACACCATATATTTT. Filled out from reference TRBV19 and TRBJ1-3, the complete variable domain reads DGGITQSPKYLFRKEGQNVTLSCEQNLNHDAMYWYRQDPGQGLRLIYYSQIVNDFQKGDIAEGYSVSREKKESFPLTVTSAQKNPTAFYLCASREGASGNTIYFGEGSWLTVV.

This clone was observed a single time. The V and J genes are TRBV18 and TRBJ1-6, with 7 positions matching TRBD1. V lost 2 bases, J lost 8 bases, and 6 bases stayed unmatched. Germline V gives CDR1 KGHSH, CDR2 LQKENI. CDR3 length: 15 amino acids. The CDR3 loop reads CASSPGAGGHSPLHF. CDR3 in DNA: TGTGCCAGCTCACCAGGGGCAGGGGGGCATTCACCCCTCCACTTT.

Only one count was recorded for this clone. This chain joins TRBV15 and TRBJ1-6; 7 bases align to TRBD1. This CDR3 comprises 15 residues. The germline gives CDR1 LNHNV, CDR2 YYDKDF (reference sequence). V shed 1 base, J shed 9 bases, and the junction held 6 bases outside the gene matches. Here the CDR3 reads CATSRATGLISPLHF. The CDR3 nucleotides read TGTGCCACCAGCAGAGCGACAGGGCTGATTTCACCCCTCCACTTT.

This clone came up once. The chain combines TRBV2 with TRBJ2-3, with TRBD2 identical over 10 bases. Germline values: CDR1 SNHLY, CDR2 FYNNEI. The V and J ends lost 4 bases and 1 base, in that order; junction bases with no gene match: 2. This CDR3 is built from 15 residues. CDR3 sequence (DNA): TGTGCCAGCAGTGCGACTAGCGGGCGCACAGATACGCAGTATTTT. It codes for CASSATSGRTDTQYF.

The chain joins TRBV30 to TRBJ1-2, with a tentative D call TRBD1 (5 bases). Germline V gene sequence: CDR1 GTSNPN, CDR2 SVGIG (reference sequence). This CDR3 comprises 15 residues. V shed 3 bases and J shed 3 bases, with 17 bases lying between them. The CDR3 nucleotides are TGTGCCTGGAGCGACCTCGGCAGGGATGACTATGGCTACACCTTC. It is translated as CAWSDLGRDDYGYTF.

The chain combines TRBV12-3 or TRBV12-4 with TRBJ2-3; unclear D gene. The V end lost 3 bases, the J end lost 6 bases, and 7 bases lay between the germline ends. The CDR3 is 12 amino acids. The CDR3 DNA sequence: TGTGCCAGCAGTTTTCTGAGGGATACGCAGTATTTT. Translated: CASSFLRDTQYF.

This clone was detected a few times. The chain joins TRBV5-1 to TRBJ2-1; D ambiguous. The germline V gene encodes CDR1 SGHRS and CDR2 YFSETQ. V was trimmed by 0 bases and J by 4 bases, leaving 8 bases between them. CDR3 size: 14 residues. CDR3 residues: CASSLAEPYNEQFF. The CDR3 DNA is TGCGCCAGCAGCTTGGCCGAGCCTTACAATGAGCAGTTCTTC.

The chain has TRBV9 and TRBJ1-3, with 9 bases aligning to TRBD1. After removal of 4 bases from V and 7 bases from J, the junction contained 12 bases not matched to a gene. The CDR3 spans 16 residues. From germline, CDR1 is SGDLS and CDR2 YYNGEE. The CDR3 sequence is CASSHYEGQGTNTIYF. CDR3 bases: TGTGCCAGCAGCCACTATGAGGGACAGGGTACGAACACCATATATTTT.

The J gene is TRBJ2-3, the V gene TRBV5-6, with D uncertain. CDR3 length: 14 residues. V was clipped by 6 bases and J by 2 bases, with 13 bases between them. Germline V gene sequence: CDR1 SGHDT, CDR2 YYEEEE. The CDR3 bases are TGTGCCAGCACCTCCGATCTACTCACAGATACGCAGTATTTT. Its translation: CASTSDLLTDTQYF.

V is TRBV5-4 and J is TRBJ2-5, with TRBD2 identical over 12 bases. V shed 5 bases and J 5 bases; nucleotides not matched to a gene: 10. Germline assignment: CDR1 SGHNT and CDR2 YYREEE (reference sequence). This CDR3 region has 16 residues. The CDR3 DNA reads as TGTGCCAGCAGTTCTGGACTAGCGGGAAGTCTGGAGACCCAGTACTTC. Translating gives CASSSGLAGSLETQYF.

The chain joins TRBV3-1 (or the pseudogene TRBV3-2) to TRBJ2-1; TRBD2 is a possible D gene (5 bases). The length of the CDR3 is 14 residues. Germline V lookup: CDR1 LGHDT, CDR2 YNNKEL (reference sequence). Trimming left V 7 bases short and J 0 bases short, with 10 bases between. In nucleotides, the CDR3 is TGTGCCAGCACCCCGGGGAGCTCCTACAATGAGCAGTTCTTC. Protein sequence: CASTPGSSYNEQFF.

V is TRBV7-9 and J is TRBJ1-2; 9 nucleotides match TRBD1. J lost 2 bases, V lost 10 bases, and 14 bases had no gene match. This CDR3 spans 16 amino acids. CDR1 and CDR2 (germline): SEHNR, FQNEAQ (reference sequence). CDR3 sequence: CAIPIRDRVFNYGYTF. The CDR3 nucleotides are TGTGCCATTCCCATCCGGGACAGGGTTTTCAACTATGGCTACACCTTC.

The gene calls are TRBV7-8 and TRBJ2-5, with unresolved D. The CDR3 is 14 residues long. Between the trimmed V and J ends, which lost 5 bases and 4 bases, there was a span of 14 bases. The germline CDR1 and CDR2 sequences are SGHVS and FQNEAQ. CDR3 coding DNA: TGTGCCAGCAGCCCCGGTGGCGGCCCAGAGACCCAGTACTTC. It encodes CASSPGGGPETQYF. Full variable domain (remainder filled in from reference TRBV7-8 and TRBJ2-5): GAGVSQSPRYKVAKRGQDVALRCDPISGHVSLFWYQQALGQGPEFLTYFQNEAQLDKSGLPSDRFFAERPEGSVSTLKIQRTQQEDSAVYLCASSPGGGPETQYFGPGTRLLVL.

In its sample, this clone was seen once. This chain links TRBV5-1 with TRBJ1-2; 8 positions match TRBD1. V lost 1 base and J lost 4; bases outside the gene matches: 9. Germline V CDR1 and CDR2: SGHRS, YFSETQ. The CDR3 is 16 residues long. CDR3 protein: CASSLSTGGRSYGYTF. The CDR3, as DNA: TGCGCCAGCAGCTTGTCTACAGGGGGAAGAAGCTATGGCTACACCTTC.

The chain links TRBV15 to TRBJ1-6; D ambiguous. Germline V gene data show CDR1 as LNHNV and CDR2 as YYDKDF (reference sequence). Trimming stripped 0 bases from V and 10 bases from J, with 4 bases between. The CDR3 runs 12 residues. The CDR3 sequence: CATSRDRSPLHF. The CDR3, as DNA: TGTGCCACCAGCAGAGATCGGTCACCCCTCCACTTT. The entire variable domain, with the rest obtained from reference TRBV15 and TRBJ1-6, is as follows: DAMVIQNPRYQVTQFGKPVTLSCSQTLNHNVMYWYQQKSSQAPKLLFHYYDKDFNNEADTPDNFQSRRPNTSFCFLDIRSPGLGDTAMYLCATSRDRSPLHFGNGTRLTVT.

This chain joins TRBV24-1 and TRBJ2-2; D is uncertain. Germline V gene sequence: CDR1 KGHDR, CDR2 SFDVKD. This CDR3 contains 15 residues. The V end lost 9 bases, the J end lost 0 bases, and 13 bases lay between the germline ends. The CDR3 loop is CATSDTFANTGELFF. CDR3 DNA sequence: TGTGCCACCTCAGACACATTCGCGAACACCGGGGAGCTGTTTTTT.

The V gene is TRBV7-2, the J gene TRBJ1-4; D is unresolved. CDR1 is SGHTA and CDR2 is FQGNSA in the germline V gene. The CDR3 is 17 residues long. Trimming pared 4 bases from V and 7 bases from J, leaving 22 bases between. This chain's CDR3 is CASSSPTLQPGSEKLFF. CDR3 bases: TGTGCCAGCAGCTCGCCAACCTTACAACCCGGGAGTGAAAAACTGTTTTTT.

This chain joins TRBV9 and TRBJ1-1; 7 nucleotides line up with TRBD1. Germline V lookup: CDR1 SGDLS, CDR2 YYNGEE. Trimming at V came to 1 base and at J to 7 bases, leaving 10 bases not matched to a gene. There are 15 residues in the CDR3. The CDR3 region is CASSVTVSGDSEAFF. In DNA form, the CDR3 reads TGTGCCAGCAGCGTAACTGTCTCAGGGGACAGTGAAGCTTTCTTT.

A note on this clone: The junction shows a germline mismatch at one end, possibly a read error. The rearrangement uses TRBV5-8 and TRBJ2-3; TRBD1 might be the D (6 bases). Germline values: CDR1 SGHTS, CDR2 YDEGEE. The CDR3 extends over 11 amino acids. The CDR3 sequence is CATEVFSQGHF. Here the CDR3 DNA reads TGTGCCACCGAGGTGTTCTCCCAGGGGCATTTT.

This sequence joins TRBV5-1 and TRBJ2-3, with TRBD2 matching over 7 bases. There are 18 residues in the CDR3. V was pared by 1 base and J by 0 bases, with 11 bases of the junction left unmatched. Germline V gives CDR1 SGHRS, CDR2 YFSETQ. CDR3 sequence: CASSLIRGRARSTDTQYF. CDR3 bases: TGCGCCAGCAGCTTGATTCGGGGGAGGGCGCGAAGCACAGATACGCAGTATTTT. The entire variable domain, with the rest obtained from reference TRBV5-1 and TRBJ2-3, is as follows: KAGVTQTPRYLIKTRGQQVTLSCSPISGHRSVSWYQQTPGQGLQFLFEYFSETQRNKGNFPGRFSGRQFSNSRSEMNVSTLELGDSALYLCASSLIRGRARSTDTQYFGPGTRLTVL.

The chain joins TRBV2 to TRBJ1-1, with TRBD1 matching 9 bases. This CDR3 contains 13 residues. The junction had 8 bases not matched to a gene; V was cut back by 10 bases and J by 5 bases. The germline V gene encodes CDR1 SNHLY and CDR2 FYNNEI. The CDR3 sequence is CATSGQGGTEAFF. The CDR3 DNA reads as TGTGCCACCTCGGGACAGGGAGGAACTGAAGCTTTCTTT. Together with reference TRBV2 and TRBJ1-1, the CDR3 gives the full variable domain: EPEVTQTPSHQVTQMGQEVILRCVPISNHLYFYWYRQILGQKVEFLVSFYNNEISEKSEIFDDQFSVERPDGSNFTLKIRSTKLEDSAMYFCATSGQGGTEAFFGQGTRLTVV.